These T cell receptor beta chains were read from a single sample in a study of OX40 agonist ivuxolimab in advanced cancers. The table came from immunoSEQ multiplex PCR; TCRdb's copy has only in-frame clones and leaves some out. The sample contains 34,000 or so clones, over 75% of which appear only once. The starting material was CD4+ or CD8+ T cells sorted from blood, obtained in a trial of the OX40 agonist ivuxolimab. The receptor set was obtained from an adult with an advanced solid tumor such as melanoma, head and neck, liver or kidney cancer. The CDR3 runs from the conserved cysteine through the conserved F or W. The D gene is left open where the match is weak. Only some rows state a clone size, as once, few, many or a class for expanded clones.

d_gene	abundance	v_gene	j_gene	CDR3aa	CDR3nt
TRBD1	NA	TRBV7-9	TRBJ1-2	CASSSDRGNRYGYTF	TGTGCCAGCAGTTCTGACAGGGGGAATCGCTATGGCTACACCTTC
TRBD1	NA	TRBV6-1	TRBJ1-4	CASSERQGREKLFF	TGTGCCAGCAGTGAACGACAGGGACGGGAAAAACTGTTTTTT
TRBD1	NA	TRBV6-5	TRBJ1-2	CASSAGTGLYGYTF	TGTGCCAGCAGTGCGGGGACAGGCCTCTATGGCTACACCTTC
NA	NA	TRBV19	TRBJ2-6	CATGRTPTSGANVLTF	TGTGCCACCGGACGGACCCCTACCTCTGGGGCCAACGTCCTGACTTTC
TRBD1	few	TRBV2	TRBJ1-5	CASSHYRGQGGSNQPQHF	TGTGCCAGCAGCCACTACAGGGGGCAGGGTGGCAGCAATCAGCCCCAGCATTTT
TRBD2	NA	TRBV4-2	TRBJ2-3	CASSIAAGGPKDTQYF	TGTGCCAGCAGCATAGCAGCGGGGGGGCCGAAAGATACGCAGTATTTT
TRBD1	NA	TRBV7-6	TRBJ2-7	CASSLVQSGQGSPEQYF	TGTGCCAGCAGCTTAGTACAGTCGGGACAGGGGTCGCCGGAGCAGTACTTC
NA	NA	TRBV19	TRBJ1-5	CASRAATSYQPQHF	TGCGCCAGCCGAGCTGCGACCTCGTATCAGCCCCAGCATTTT
TRBD1	few	TRBV2	TRBJ1-1	CASGLRDRNTEAFF	TGTGCCAGCGGCCTAAGGGACAGGAACACTGAAGCTTTCTTT
NA	NA	TRBV2	TRBJ2-5	CASTQEEGRETQYF	TGTGCCAGCACCCAAGAAGAGGGACGGGAGACCCAGTACTTC
NA	NA	TRBV18	TRBJ1-2	CASSPPVGLNYGYTF	TGTGCCAGCTCACCACCCGTAGGGCTTAACTATGGCTACACCTTC
NA	NA	TRBV5-3	TRBJ1-5	CARSLARTAPYSNQPQHF	TGTGCCAGAAGCTTGGCCAGGACAGCGCCTTATAGCAATCAGCCCCAGCATTTT
NA	NA	TRBV11-2	TRBJ1-3	CASSLAGYRGNTIYF	TGTGCCAGCAGCTTAGCTGGATATCGGGGAAACACCATATATTTT
TRBD1	NA	TRBV2	TRBJ2-6	CARGQSTNVLTF	TGTGCCAGGGGACAGTCCACCAACGTCCTGACTTTC
TRBD1	NA	TRBV4-1	TRBJ2-1	CASSHPGQGNEQFF	TGCGCCAGCAGCCACCCGGGACAGGGAAATGAGCAGTTCTTC
NA	few	TRBV28	TRBJ1-5	CASSLFRGPENQPQHF	TGTGCCAGCAGTTTATTTCGGGGGCCCGAGAATCAGCCCCAGCATTTT
NA	NA	TRBV6-5	TRBJ2-7	CASSYGASPYEQYF	TGTGCCAGCAGTTACGGAGCTAGCCCCTACGAGCAGTACTTC
NA	NA	TRBV2	TRBJ1-3	CASSEARGSGNTIYF	TGTGCCAGCAGTGAAGCGCGGGGATCTGGAAACACCATATATTTT
TRBD2	NA	TRBV19	TRBJ2-7	CASSGTSVHYEQYF	TGTGCCAGTAGCGGGACTAGCGTGCACTACGAGCAGTACTTC
NA	once	TRBV28	TRBJ1-1	CASSLRPGLGNTEAFF	TGTGCCAGCAGTTTACGCCCAGGGCTGGGGAACACTGAAGCTTTCTTT
NA	once	TRBV27	TRBJ1-2	CASSLTGTGYTF	TGTGCCAGCAGTTTAACTGGCACGGGCTACACCTTC